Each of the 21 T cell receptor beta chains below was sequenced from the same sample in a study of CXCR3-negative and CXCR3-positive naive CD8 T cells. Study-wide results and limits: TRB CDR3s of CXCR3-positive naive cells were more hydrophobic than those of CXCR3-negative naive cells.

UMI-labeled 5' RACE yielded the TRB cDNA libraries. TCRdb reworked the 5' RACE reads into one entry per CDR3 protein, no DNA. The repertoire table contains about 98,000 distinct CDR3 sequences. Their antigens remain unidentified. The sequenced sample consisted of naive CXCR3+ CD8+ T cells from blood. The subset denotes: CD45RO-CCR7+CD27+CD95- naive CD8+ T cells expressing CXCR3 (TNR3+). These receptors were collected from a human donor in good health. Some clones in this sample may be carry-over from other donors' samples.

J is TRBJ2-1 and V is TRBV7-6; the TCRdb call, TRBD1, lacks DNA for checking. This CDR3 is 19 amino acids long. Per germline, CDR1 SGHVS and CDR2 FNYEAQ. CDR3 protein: CASSPNPPGDLSSYNEQFF.

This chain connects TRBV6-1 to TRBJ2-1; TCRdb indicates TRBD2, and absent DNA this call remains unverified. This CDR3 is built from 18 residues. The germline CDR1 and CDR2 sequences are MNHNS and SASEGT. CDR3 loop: CASLAVFGGVSSYNEQFF.

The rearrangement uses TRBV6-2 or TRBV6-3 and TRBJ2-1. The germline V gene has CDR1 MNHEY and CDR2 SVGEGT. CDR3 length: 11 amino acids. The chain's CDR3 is CASRTSNEQFF.

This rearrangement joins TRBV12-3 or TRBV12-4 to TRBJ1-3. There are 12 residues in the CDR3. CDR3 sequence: CASREIGNTIYF.

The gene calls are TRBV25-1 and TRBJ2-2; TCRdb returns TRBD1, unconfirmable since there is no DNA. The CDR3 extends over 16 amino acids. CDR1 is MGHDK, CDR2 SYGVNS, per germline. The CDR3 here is CASSRDVGENTGELFF.

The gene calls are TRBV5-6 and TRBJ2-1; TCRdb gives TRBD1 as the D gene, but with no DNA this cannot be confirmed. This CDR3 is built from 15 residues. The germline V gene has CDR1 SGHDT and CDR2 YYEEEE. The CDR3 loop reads CASTYTRTAYNEQFF.

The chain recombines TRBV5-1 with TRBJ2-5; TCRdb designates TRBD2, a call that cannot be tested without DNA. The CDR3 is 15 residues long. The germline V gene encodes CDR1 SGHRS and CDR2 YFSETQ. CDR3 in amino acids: CASSLSGFEQETQYF.

This chain's CDR3 is CASSPEGGGGISNQPQHF. The chain combines TRBV3-1 with TRBJ1-5; the D call of TRBD1 rests on TCRdb alone, since no DNA is present to check it. Germline V gene data show CDR1 as LGHDT and CDR2 as YNNKEL (reference sequence). CDR3 length equals 18 residues. Full variable domain (missing parts from reference TRBV3-1 and TRBJ1-5): DTAVSQTPKYLVTQMGNDKSIKCEQNLGHDTMYWYKQDSKKFLKIMFSYNNKELIINETVPNRFSPKSPDKAHLNLHINSLELGDSAVYFCASSPEGGGGISNQPQHFGDGTRLSIL.

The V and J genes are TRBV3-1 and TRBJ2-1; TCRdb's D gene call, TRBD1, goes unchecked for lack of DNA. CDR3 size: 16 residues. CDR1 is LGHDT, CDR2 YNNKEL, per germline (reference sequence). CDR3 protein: CASSQDFGGRINEQFF.

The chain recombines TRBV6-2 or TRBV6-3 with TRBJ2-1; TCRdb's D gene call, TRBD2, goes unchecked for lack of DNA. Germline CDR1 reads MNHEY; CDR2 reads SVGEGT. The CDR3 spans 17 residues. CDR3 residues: CASSYIPASGGYNEQFF.

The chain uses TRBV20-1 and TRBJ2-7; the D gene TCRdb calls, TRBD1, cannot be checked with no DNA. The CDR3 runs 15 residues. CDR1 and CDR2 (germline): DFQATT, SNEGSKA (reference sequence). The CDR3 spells CSARATGDRTYEQYF.

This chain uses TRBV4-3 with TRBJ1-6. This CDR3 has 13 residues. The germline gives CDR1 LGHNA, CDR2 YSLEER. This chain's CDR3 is CASSQDSNSPLHF.

The CDR3 is CASLISGKDTEAFF. The chain carries TRBV7-9 and TRBJ1-1. The CDR3 has 14 amino acids. CDR1 is SEHNR and CDR2 is FQNEAQ in the germline V gene (reference sequence).

CDR3 protein: CASSPAHLAGGYNEQFF. The genes are TRBV7-2 and TRBJ2-1; TCRdb lists TRBD2, though no DNA is available to test this call. This CDR3 region has 17 residues. The germline V gene encodes CDR1 SGHTA and CDR2 FQGNSA.

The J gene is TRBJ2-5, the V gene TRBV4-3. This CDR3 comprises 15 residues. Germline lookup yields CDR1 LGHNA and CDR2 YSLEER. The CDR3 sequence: CASSQDLGRQETQYF.

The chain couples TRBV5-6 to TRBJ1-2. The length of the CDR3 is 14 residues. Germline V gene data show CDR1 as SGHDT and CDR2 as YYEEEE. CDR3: CASTEAAANYGYTF. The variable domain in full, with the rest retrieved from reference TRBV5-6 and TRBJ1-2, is DAGVTQSPTHLIKTRGQQVTLRCSPKSGHDTVSWYQQALGQGPQFIFQYYEEEERQRGNFPDRFSGHQFPNYSSELNVNALLLGDSALYLCASTEAAANYGYTFGSGTRLTVV.

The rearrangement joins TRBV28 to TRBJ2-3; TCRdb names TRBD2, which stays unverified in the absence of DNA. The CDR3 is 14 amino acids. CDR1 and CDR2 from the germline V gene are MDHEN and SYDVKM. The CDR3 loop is CASSFGDYSDTQYF.

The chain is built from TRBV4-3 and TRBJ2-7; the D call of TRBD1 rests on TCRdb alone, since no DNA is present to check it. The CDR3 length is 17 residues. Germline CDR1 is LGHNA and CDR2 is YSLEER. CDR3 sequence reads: CASSQDLVRGGVYEQYF.

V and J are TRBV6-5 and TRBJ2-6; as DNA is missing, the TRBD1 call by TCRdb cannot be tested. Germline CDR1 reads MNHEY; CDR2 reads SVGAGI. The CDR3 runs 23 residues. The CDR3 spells CASSISPAIIRGVPTSGANVLTF.

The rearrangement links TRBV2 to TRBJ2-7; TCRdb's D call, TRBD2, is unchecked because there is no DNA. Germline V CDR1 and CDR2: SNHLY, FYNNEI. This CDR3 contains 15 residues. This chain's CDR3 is CASSEAGTSGVEQYF.

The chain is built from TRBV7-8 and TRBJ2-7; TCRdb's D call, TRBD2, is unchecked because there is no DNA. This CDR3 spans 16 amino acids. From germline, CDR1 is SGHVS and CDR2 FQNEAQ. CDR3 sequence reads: CASSLVWEGKTYEQYF.